This T cell receptor (beta chain) was found in a study of vaccination and CD4 T cells after COVID-19. Background on the study: Post-COVID samples were collected a median roughly 3 months following diagnosis, spanning 35 to 161. Post-vaccine sampling followed dose two by a median roughly 74 days (range 14 to 241).

Looked up from germline, CDR1 is SNHLY and CDR2 is FYNNEI. The length of the CDR3 is 14 residues. V shed 8 bases and J shed 6 bases, with 16 bases lying between them. Cultured CD4+ T-cell DNA underwent Oncomine TCR Beta short-read sequencing. Via MiXCR, TCRdb re-called the PCR reads, giving one row per CDR3 protein. The repertoire holds 9,500 to 13,000 distinct CDR3 sequences, with about 38% as singletons. Findings and caveats of the study: Spike mono-reactivity was shown by 304 of 307 vaccine-specific clones in convalescent patients.

Treatment defined: roughly 10-day PBMC culture with coronavirus spike peptide pools or control peptides (ViraFEST assay). Peptide pools at 8 to 10 ug/ml stimulated two million PBMCs per well with 9 to 10 IU/ml IL-2. Note on this clonotype: The antigen is unknown.

The chain links TRBV2 to TRBJ2-2; no firm D call. This sequence originates from a human donor who had recovered from COVID-19. Sequenced here: CD4+ T cells from blood, cultured in vitro, sampled after SARS-CoV-2 vaccination. In DNA, the CDR3 is TGTGCCAGCGGCCCCAGACAAGGAGCCGGGGAGCTGTTTTTT. This codes for CASGPRQGAGELFF.